This passage covers 32 T cell receptor beta chains from one sample sequenced in a study of cytomegalovirus exposure and HLA in healthy donors (dated by TCRdb to about 2017). Library prep was done by the immunoSEQ multiplex PCR assay. A mixture of 60 forward primers for TCR Vbeta segments and 13 reverse primers for TCR Jbeta segments was used in the multiplex PCR. The table comes from immuneACCESS by way of TCRdb, which keeps in-frame sequences with V and J called. Part of the clones is missing from these tables; in studies checked, under half for an unresolved V gene and the rest for unknown reasons. The sample table holds some 100,000 clones, of which 60% to 75% were seen once. Around 3.2% of the sample belongs to the ten largest clones. Source material: PBMCs. These TCRs come from a female donor in good health and CMV-seropositive.

V gene TRBV6-5 combines with J gene TRBJ1-2, with D perhaps TRBD1 (5 bases). V was clipped by 7 bases and J by 4 bases, with 19 bases between them. This CDR3 comprises 15 residues. Germline assignment: CDR1 MNHEY and CDR2 SVGAGI. Here the CDR3 DNA reads TGTGCCAGCATGGGGGGACCAAAGGAGGGCTATGGCTACACCTTC. Protein product: CASMGGPKEGYGYTF.

The V gene is TRBV6-1, the J gene TRBJ1-5; D is unresolved. Germline V lookup: CDR1 MNHNS, CDR2 SASEGT. This CDR3 is built from 15 residues. The germline V and J ends were trimmed by 3 bases and 1 base, with 10 bases remaining between them. CDR3 DNA sequence: TGTGCCAGCAGTGAGGGCAGCTCGAGCAATCAGCCCCAGCATTTT. Encoded protein: CASSEGSSSNQPQHF.

CDR3 in DNA: TGTGCCAGCAGCAAGGGGAGACTAGCGGGATTTGACGGGGAGCTGTTTTTT. It specifies CASSKGRLAGFDGELFF. This sequence joins TRBV4-2 and TRBJ2-2, with 11 bases fitting TRBD2. The V gene end was trimmed by 5 bases and the J gene end by 7 bases; junction bases not matched to a gene: 12. Germline CDR1 is LGHNA and CDR2 is YNFKEQ. The CDR3 runs to 17 residues.

The chain employs TRBV29-1 and TRBJ2-7; 7 bases match TRBD1. Germline V CDR1 and CDR2: SQVTM, ANQGSEA. CDR3 length: 13 amino acids. V shed 6 bases, J shed 0 bases, and the junction held 5 bases outside the gene matches. Here the CDR3 DNA reads TGCAGCGTAACCGGGACAGCCTCCTACGAGCAGTACTTC. This sequence encodes CSVTGTASYEQYF.

This rearrangement joins TRBV7-6 to TRBJ2-6; maybe TRBD1 (5 bases). The CDR3 has 17 residues. Per germline, CDR1 SGHVS and CDR2 FNYEAQ. The V and J ends lost 0 bases and 2 bases respectively, with 11 bases between them. The CDR3 nucleotides are TGTGCCAGCAGCTTAGCGAAGGGGAAAACTGGGGCCAACGTCCTGACTTTC. It specifies CASSLAKGKTGANVLTF.

The rearrangement links TRBV2 to TRBJ1-5; 8 nucleotides match TRBD1. There are 16 residues in the CDR3. In germline, CDR1 is SNHLY, CDR2 FYNNEI. J lost 6 bases, V lost 4 bases, and 11 bases had no gene match. CDR3 bases: TGTGCCAGCAGTGCCGTAGGACAGGGATTGGGTCAGCCCCAGCATTTT. It codes for CASSAVGQGLGQPQHF.

In this sample, this clone turned up a few times. V and J are TRBV5-8 and TRBJ2-7, with TRBD1 identical over 8 bases. In germline, CDR1 is SGHTS, CDR2 YDEGEE. This CDR3 spans 15 amino acids. V shed 1 base and J 2 bases; nucleotides not matched to a gene: 5. The CDR3 sequence: CASSLSRTGTYEQYF. The CDR3 DNA follows: TGTGCCAGCAGCTTGTCCCGGACAGGGACCTACGAGCAGTACTTC.

V is TRBV11-3 and J is TRBJ2-7, with a tentative D call TRBD1 (6 bases). In germline, CDR1 is SGHNT, CDR2 YENEEA. This CDR3 is 15 amino acids long. V was shortened by 5 bases and J by 1 base, with 15 bases between the two germline ends. CDR3: CASSLRPTGSYEQYF. In DNA, the CDR3 is TGTGCCAGCAGCCTTCGCCCCACAGGGTCCTACGAGCAGTACTTC.

The chain uses TRBV6-1 and TRBJ2-5; 9 nucleotides line up with TRBD1. The junction had 4 bases not matched to a gene; V was cut back by 6 bases and J by 2 bases. CDR3 length: 14 residues. Germline V gives CDR1 MNHNS, CDR2 SASEGT. CDR3 coding DNA: TGTGCCAGCAGCGTAGGGACAGGGCAAGAGACCCAGTACTTC. This translates into CASSVGTGQETQYF.

The V and J genes are TRBV28 and TRBJ1-3; weak D call: TRBD1 (6 bases). Trimming took 6 bases from V and 1 from J, leaving 13 bases between them. CDR1 MDHEN and CDR2 SYDVKM come from the germline V gene. This CDR3 comprises 15 residues. The CDR3 DNA reads TGTGCCAGCAGCTCCCTGGGGGCATCTGGAAACACCATATATTTT. Protein: CASSSLGASGNTIYF.

The chain carries TRBV4-2 and TRBJ2-1; D might be TRBD2 (5 bases). The germline CDR1 and CDR2 sequences are LGHNA and YNFKEQ. Trimming left V 1 base short and J 8 bases short, with 15 bases between. The CDR3 consists of 15 residues. The CDR3 is CASSQAAGRGDEQFF. In DNA form, the CDR3 reads TGTGCCAGCAGCCAAGCGGCTGGGAGAGGCGATGAGCAGTTCTTC.

This chain uses TRBV7-2 with TRBJ2-1; perhaps TRBD1 as D (5 bases). The CDR3 runs to 13 residues. The V gene lost 3 bases and the J gene lost 9 bases, with 12 bases spanning the gap. Per germline, CDR1 SGHTA and CDR2 FQGNSA. The CDR3 nucleotides are TGTGCCAGCAGCTTTTCTATTCAGGGTGAGCAGTTCTTC. Protein: CASSFSIQGEQFF.

This chain links TRBV10-3 with TRBJ2-5; 11 nucleotides line up with TRBD2. This CDR3 comprises 13 residues. The V gene end was trimmed by 10 bases and the J gene end by 4 bases; junction bases not matched to a gene: 5. CDR1 is ENHRY and CDR2 is SYGVKD in the germline V gene. The CDR3 bases are TGTGCCACTCTAGCGGGGGGCTCAGAGACCCAGTACTTC. Translated: CATLAGGSETQYF.

The rearrangement links TRBV4-2 to TRBJ1-6; 10 positions match TRBD1. The V gene end was trimmed by 3 bases and the J gene end by 4 bases; junction bases not matched to a gene: 6. This CDR3 comprises 17 residues. Per the germline V gene, CDR1 is LGHNA and CDR2 is YNFKEQ. CDR3 sequence (DNA): TGTGCCAGCAGCCAGATGGGACAGGGGAGATATAATTCACCCCTCCACTTT. This codes for CASSQMGQGRYNSPLHF.

The CDR3 sequence is CASSLGHSTDTQYF. The DNA for the CDR3 is TGTGCCAGCAGCTTAGGGCATTCCACAGATACGCAGTATTTT. V is TRBV11-2 and J is TRBJ2-3; D remains unclear. CDR1 is SGHAT and CDR2 is FQNNGV in the germline V gene. The CDR3 contains 14 residues. V was trimmed by 1 base and J by 2 bases, leaving 7 bases between them.

V is TRBV5-1 and J is TRBJ1-6, with 10 bases lining up with TRBD1. The CDR3 is made up of 15 amino acids. The junction had 8 bases not matched to a gene; V was cut back by 4 bases and J by 10 bases. Germline loops: CDR1 SGHRS, CDR2 YFSETQ. CDR3 DNA sequence: TGCGCCAGCAGCCCCTTCGACAGGGGGCAGTCACCCCTCCACTTT. Protein: CASSPFDRGQSPLHF. Full variable domain (rest looked up from reference TRBV5-1 and TRBJ1-6): KAGVTQTPRYLIKTRGQQVTLSCSPISGHRSVSWYQQTPGQGLQFLFEYFSETQRNKGNFPGRFSGRQFSNSRSEMNVSTLELGDSALYLCASSPFDRGQSPLHFGNGTRLTVT.

The chain couples TRBV6-8 to TRBJ1-4, with D perhaps TRBD1 (5 bases). The CDR3 runs to 15 residues. CDR1 and CDR2 (germline): MNHGY, SAAAGT. With 8 bases removed from V and 8 bases from J, the gap between germline ends came to 21 bases. CDR3 coding DNA: TGTGCCAGCTCCTACGAGGGAGGGGCTCGGGAAAAACTGTTTTTT. Encoded protein: CASSYEGGAREKLFF.

V and J are TRBV28 and TRBJ1-1, with D unclear. Germline lookup yields CDR1 MDHEN and CDR2 SYDVKM. Trimming removed 2 bases at V and 7 bases at J, with 11 bases between. The CDR3 has 13 amino acids. DNA for the CDR3: TGTGCCAGCAGTTTAGTCGGGGAAAGTGAAGCTTTCTTT. Translation gives CASSLVGESEAFF. Looking up the rest from reference TRBV28 and TRBJ1-1 gives the full variable domain: DVKVTQSSRYLVKRTGEKVFLECVQDMDHENMFWYRQDPGLGLRLIYFSYDVKMKEKGDIPEGYSVSREKKERFSLILESASTNQTSMYLCASSLVGESEAFFGQGTRLTVV.

V is TRBV9 and J is TRBJ1-1; TRBD1 aligns across 7 bases. The germline V gene encodes CDR1 SGDLS and CDR2 YYNGEE. J gave up 3 bases and V 4 bases, and 15 bases lay outside the gene matches. The length of the CDR3 is 17 residues. The CDR3, as DNA: TGTGCCAGCAGCCCTACAGGGGACGACCCAGTGGACACTGAAGCTTTCTTT. This codes for CASSPTGDDPVDTEAFF.

The V gene is TRBV7-9, the J gene TRBJ2-5; D possibly corresponds to TRBD2 (5 bases). Deletions cut 4 bases from V and 5 bases from J, with 14 bases between. This CDR3 region has 14 residues. Germline V CDR1 and CDR2: SEHNR, FQNEAQ (reference sequence). CDR3 sequence: CASSSSAVVETQYF. The CDR3 nucleotides read TGTGCCAGCAGCTCCTCAGCGGTCGTGGAGACCCAGTACTTC.

The chain recombines TRBV19 with TRBJ2-1; the D gene is possibly TRBD2 (7 bases). This CDR3 comprises 15 residues. Germline CDR1 LNHDA, CDR2 SQIVND (reference sequence). The ends were cut back, 7 bases at V and 6 bases at J, with 19 bases in the middle. The CDR3 nucleotides read TGTGCCAGTAATTCCGGGGGGCCGGGACGCAATGAGCAGTTCTTC. The encoded protein is CASNSGGPGRNEQFF.

V is TRBV10-1 and J is TRBJ2-7, with D possibly being TRBD2 (7 bases). The V gene's germline CDR1 is WNHNN and CDR2 SYGVQD (reference sequence). The CDR3 sequence is 14 residues long. Trimming stripped 2 bases from V and 2 bases from J, with 10 bases between. The CDR3 protein is CASSEGGAAYEQYF. The CDR3 DNA sequence: TGCGCCAGCAGTGAGGGGGGGGCGGCCTACGAGCAGTACTTC.

This sequence joins TRBV7-8 and TRBJ1-3; no clear D gene. V was trimmed by 8 bases and J by 1 base, leaving 21 bases between them. There are 17 residues in the CDR3. CDR1 and CDR2 from the germline V gene are SGHVS and FQNEAQ. The CDR3 loop reads CASAAASRGVSGNTIYF. The CDR3 DNA reads TGTGCCAGCGCCGCCGCGTCCCGAGGCGTATCTGGAAACACCATATATTTT. Based on the CDR3 plus reference TRBV7-8 and TRBJ1-3, the full variable domain is GAGVSQSPRYKVAKRGQDVALRCDPISGHVSLFWYQQALGQGPEFLTYFQNEAQLDKSGLPSDRFFAERPEGSVSTLKIQRTQQEDSAVYLCASAAASRGVSGNTIYFGEGSWLTVV.

This clone is medium-sized. The CDR3 spells CSVADRELYEQYF. In DNA form, the CDR3 reads TGCAGCGTGGCGGACAGGGAGCTCTACGAGCAGTACTTC. This chain uses TRBV29-1 with TRBJ2-7; 8 nucleotides line up with TRBD1. Per the germline V gene, CDR1 is SQVTM and CDR2 is ANQGSEA. V was clipped by 6 bases and J by 3 bases; unmatched bases: 7. CDR3 length: 13 amino acids.

The CDR3 is CSVARGDEETQYF. Written as DNA, the CDR3 is TGCAGCGTTGCCAGGGGGGACGAAGAGACCCAGTACTTC. The chain joins TRBV29-1 to TRBJ2-5; perhaps TRBD1 as D (7 bases). The CDR3 covers 13 residues. Trimming left V 4 bases short and J 3 bases short, with 12 bases between. The germline CDR1 and CDR2 sequences are SQVTM and ANQGSEA.

The rearrangement links TRBV6-1 to TRBJ1-5, with 10 bases identical to TRBD1. Trimming removed 4 bases from V and 4 bases from J; junction bases left unmatched: 7. CDR1 and CDR2 (germline): MNHNS, SASEGT. This CDR3 has 16 residues. This CDR3 is CASSGRQGAWNQPQHF. The CDR3 bases are TGTGCCAGCAGTGGGCGACAGGGGGCTTGGAATCAGCCCCAGCATTTT.

The chain employs TRBV19 and TRBJ2-4; tentatively, D is TRBD1 (5 bases). Looked up from germline, CDR1 is LNHDA and CDR2 is SQIVND (reference sequence). The CDR3 is 11 residues long. With 10 bases removed from V and 10 bases from J, the gap between germline ends came to 14 bases. CDR3 coding DNA: TGTGCCACCCAGAAGGGGTGGATTCAGTACTTC. This gives the protein CATQKGWIQYF. Full variable domain (rest looked up from reference TRBV19 and TRBJ2-4): DGGITQSPKYLFRKEGQNVTLSCEQNLNHDAMYWYRQDPGQGLRLIYYSQIVNDFQKGDIAEGYSVSREKKESFPLTVTSAQKNPTAFYLCATQKGWIQYFGAGTRLSVL.

This chain links TRBV6-4 with TRBJ2-5, with TRBD1 identical over 7 bases. The CDR3 runs 13 residues. V shed 7 bases and J 1 base; nucleotides not matched to a gene: 3. Germline V CDR1 and CDR2: MRHNA, SNTAGT. The CDR3 sequence is CASTRQGQETQYF. CDR3 nucleotides: TGTGCCAGCACCCGACAGGGCCAAGAGACCCAGTACTTC.

V is TRBV27 and J is TRBJ1-1; D is unclear. This CDR3 is built from 13 residues. Germline V gene sequence: CDR1 MNHEY, CDR2 SMNVEV (reference sequence). The V end lost 6 bases, the J end lost 4 bases, and 12 bases lay between the germline ends. The CDR3 DNA follows: TGTGCCAGCAGCTCCGGGTTCCTCACTGAAGCTTTCTTT. This encodes CASSSGFLTEAFF.

This chain joins TRBV5-4 and TRBJ1-1; a weak D match, TRBD1 (5 bases). The CDR3 contains 15 residues. CDR1 and CDR2 from the germline V gene are SGHNT and YYREEE (reference sequence). V was clipped by 5 bases and J by 3 bases, with 17 bases between them. The CDR3 sequence: CASRRGGREDTEAFF. Here the CDR3 DNA reads TGTGCCAGCAGGAGGGGTGGCAGGGAGGACACTGAAGCTTTCTTT.

V and J are TRBV19 and TRBJ2-2; TRBD1 might be the D (6 bases). The CDR3 totals 14 residues. The germline CDR1 and CDR2 sequences are LNHDA and SQIVND (reference sequence). V was clipped by 3 bases and J by 5 bases, with 10 bases between them. The CDR3: CASSIRGQTGELFF. DNA of the CDR3: TGTGCCAGTAGTATCCGGGGACAAACCGGGGAGCTGTTTTTT.

V gene TRBV13 combines with J gene TRBJ2-1; D might be TRBD2 (6 bases). CDR1 is PRHDT and CDR2 is FYEKMQ in the germline V gene (reference sequence). Trimming took off 4 bases at V and 0 bases at J, with 10 bases between the two ends. The CDR3 length is 15 residues. In nucleotides, the CDR3 is TGTGCCAGCAGCTCACTAGCAGGCTCCTACAATGAGCAGTTCTTC. Amino acid sequence: CASSSLAGSYNEQFF.